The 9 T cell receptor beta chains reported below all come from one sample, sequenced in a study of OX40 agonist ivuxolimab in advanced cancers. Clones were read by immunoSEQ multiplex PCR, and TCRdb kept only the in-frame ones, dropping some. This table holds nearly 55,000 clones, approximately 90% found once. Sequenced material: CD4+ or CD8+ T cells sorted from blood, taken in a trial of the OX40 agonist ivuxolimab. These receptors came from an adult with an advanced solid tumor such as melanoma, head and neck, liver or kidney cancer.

The CDR3 nucleotides read TGTGCCAGCAGCTTGTGGAGTTCCTCTGGAAACACCATATATTTT. It specifies CASSLWSSSGNTIYF. The chain recombines TRBV5-4 with TRBJ1-3, with unresolved D. Germline V gene lookup returns CDR1 SGHNT and CDR2 YYREEE (reference sequence). The CDR3 extends over 15 amino acids. V dropped 1 base and J dropped 0 bases, with 8 bases sitting between them.

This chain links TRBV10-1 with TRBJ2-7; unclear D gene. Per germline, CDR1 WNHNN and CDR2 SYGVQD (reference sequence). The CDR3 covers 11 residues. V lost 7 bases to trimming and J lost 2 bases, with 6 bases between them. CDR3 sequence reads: CASKRTYEQYF. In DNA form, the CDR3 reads TGCGCCAGCAAAAGAACCTACGAGCAGTACTTC.

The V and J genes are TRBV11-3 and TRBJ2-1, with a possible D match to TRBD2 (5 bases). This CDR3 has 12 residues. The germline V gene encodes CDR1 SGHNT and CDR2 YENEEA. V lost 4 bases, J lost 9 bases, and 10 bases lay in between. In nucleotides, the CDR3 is TGTGCCAGCAGCTCAGCGGTGGGTGAGCAGTTCTTC. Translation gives CASSSAVGEQFF.

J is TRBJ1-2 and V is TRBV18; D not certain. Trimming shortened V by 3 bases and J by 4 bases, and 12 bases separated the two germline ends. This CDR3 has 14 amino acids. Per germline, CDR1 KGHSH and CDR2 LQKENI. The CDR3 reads CASSPPSRSYGYTF. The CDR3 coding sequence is TGTGCCAGCTCACCCCCGAGCCGATCCTATGGCTACACCTTC. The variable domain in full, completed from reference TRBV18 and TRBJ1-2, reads NAGVMQNPRHLVRRRGQEARLRCSPMKGHSHVYWYRQLPEEGLKFMVYLQKENIIDESGMPKERFSAEFPKEGPSILRIQQVVRGDSAAYFCASSPPSRSYGYTFGSGTRLTVV.

CDR3 DNA: TGTGCCTGGTCGACGGATCGAGGCAATCAGCCCCAGCATTTT. This translates into CAWSTDRGNQPQHF. This rearrangement joins TRBV30 to TRBJ1-5; no clear D gene. The germline V and J ends were trimmed by 5 bases and 2 bases, with 13 bases remaining between them. Germline loops: CDR1 GTSNPN, CDR2 SVGIG (reference sequence). The CDR3 length is 14 residues.

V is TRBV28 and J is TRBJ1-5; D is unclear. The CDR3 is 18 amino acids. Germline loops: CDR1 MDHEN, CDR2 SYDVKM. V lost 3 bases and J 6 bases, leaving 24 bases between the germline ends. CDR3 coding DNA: TGTGCCAGCAGTTTGTATCGGGTTGCCCTCCGAGAGCGTCAGCCCCAGCATTTT. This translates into CASSLYRVALRERQPQHF. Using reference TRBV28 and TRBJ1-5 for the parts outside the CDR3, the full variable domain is DVKVTQSSRYLVKRTGEKVFLECVQDMDHENMFWYRQDPGLGLRLIYFSYDVKMKEKGDIPEGYSVSREKKERFSLILESASTNQTSMYLCASSLYRVALRERQPQHFGDGTRLSIL.

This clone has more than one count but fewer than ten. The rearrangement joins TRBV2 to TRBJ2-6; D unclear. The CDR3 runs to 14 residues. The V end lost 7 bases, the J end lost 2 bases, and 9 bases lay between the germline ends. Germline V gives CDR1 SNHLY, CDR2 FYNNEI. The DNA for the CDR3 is TGTGCCAGCACCCCGACCCCTGGGGCCAACGTCCTGACTTTC. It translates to CASTPTPGANVLTF.

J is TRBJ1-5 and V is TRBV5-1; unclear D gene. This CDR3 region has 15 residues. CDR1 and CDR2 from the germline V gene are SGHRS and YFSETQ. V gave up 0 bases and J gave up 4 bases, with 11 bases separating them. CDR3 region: CASSLGGLPNQPQHF. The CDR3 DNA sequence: TGCGCCAGCAGCTTGGGAGGACTCCCAAATCAGCCCCAGCATTTT. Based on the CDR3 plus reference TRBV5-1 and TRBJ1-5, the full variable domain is KAGVTQTPRYLIKTRGQQVTLSCSPISGHRSVSWYQQTPGQGLQFLFEYFSETQRNKGNFPGRFSGRQFSNSRSEMNVSTLELGDSALYLCASSLGGLPNQPQHFGDGTRLSIL.

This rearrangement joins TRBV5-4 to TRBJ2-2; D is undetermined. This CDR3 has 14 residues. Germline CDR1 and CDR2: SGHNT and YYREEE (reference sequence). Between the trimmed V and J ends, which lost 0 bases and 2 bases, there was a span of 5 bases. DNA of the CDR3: TGTGCCAGCAGCTTGGATCATAACACCGGGGAGCTGTTTTTT. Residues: CASSLDHNTGELFF.